One and the same sample provided the 25 T cell receptor beta chains below, sequenced in a study of blood T cell repertoires in COVID-19. Assay: immunoSEQ multiplex PCR; the TCRdb copy retains only in-frame clones and omits some. The sample consists of tens of thousands of clones, about 90% of them appearing once. Sequenced material: peripheral blood. The source is a human donor in a cohort sampled during active COVID-19.

The chain uses TRBV23-1 and TRBJ2-6; TRBD1 matches 12 bases. TRBV23-1 is designated an ORF whose function remains uncertain. V shed 8 bases, J shed 5 bases, and the junction held 13 bases outside the gene matches. This CDR3 spans 18 amino acids. As DNA, the CDR3 is TGCGCCAGCCCCTCATCCGGGACAGGGGGCCGGTGGGCCAACGTCCTGACTTTC. Residues: CASPSSGTGGRWANVLTF.

The chain couples TRBV11-2 to TRBJ2-7; D might be TRBD1 (5 bases). V lost 1 base and J 1 base, leaving 8 bases between the germline ends. In germline, CDR1 is SGHAT, CDR2 FQNNGV. The CDR3 extends over 14 amino acids. In DNA, the CDR3 is TGTGCCAGCAGCTTAGCGGACACTTCCTACGAGCAGTACTTC. The encoded protein is CASSLADTSYEQYF.

This clone was seen just once. The chain recombines TRBV5-1 with TRBJ2-2, with D perhaps matching TRBD1 (5 bases). This CDR3 comprises 15 residues. V was pared by 2 bases and J by 6 bases, with 14 bases between. The germline CDR1 and CDR2 sequences are SGHRS and YFSETQ. The CDR3 protein is CASSFVGVEAGELFF. The CDR3 DNA follows: TGCGCCAGCAGCTTTGTAGGGGTAGAGGCCGGGGAGCTGTTTTTT.

The rearrangement joins TRBV2 to TRBJ2-6; maybe TRBD2 (5 bases). Trimming pared 5 bases from V and 9 bases from J, leaving 14 bases between. Germline CDR1 reads SNHLY; CDR2 reads FYNNEI. The CDR3 spans 14 residues. The CDR3 DNA is TGTGCCAGCAGTCTCGGTGAGGGTAGCAACGTCCTGACTTTC. Translating it yields CASSLGEGSNVLTF.

In DNA form, the CDR3 reads TGTGCCAGCAGTCAACAAACAGGGAAAGAGACCCAGTACTTC. It yields the protein CASSQQTGKETQYF. This chain uses TRBV5-5 with TRBJ2-5, with D maybe TRBD1 (6 bases). The germline V and J ends were trimmed by 5 bases and 3 bases, with 14 bases remaining between them. The CDR3 spans 14 residues. CDR1 is SGHKS, CDR2 YYEKEE, per germline (reference sequence).

This sequence joins TRBV28 and TRBJ2-7; D may be TRBD1 (6 bases). V lost 7 bases and J 5 bases, leaving 15 bases between the germline ends. CDR3 length equals 13 residues. Germline V gene lookup returns CDR1 MDHEN and CDR2 SYDVKM. The CDR3 DNA sequence: TGTGCCAGCACGAACAGGGTAGTCGACGAGCAGTACTTC. Its protein product is CASTNRVVDEQYF.

The chain uses TRBV7-9 and TRBJ2-3; TRBD1 aligns across 12 bases. With V trimmed by 5 bases and J by 5 bases, 2 bases remained unmatched. Germline V CDR1 and CDR2: SEHNR, FQNEAQ (reference sequence). The length of the CDR3 is 14 residues. The CDR3 nucleotides are TGTGCCAGCAGCGGGACAGGGGGCAAAGATACGCAGTATTTT. As protein: CASSGTGGKDTQYF.

The rearrangement joins TRBV7-8 to TRBJ2-7; D might be TRBD1 (7 bases). The V end lost 1 base, the J end lost 2 bases, and 12 bases lay between the germline ends. The CDR3 covers 15 residues. CDR1 SGHVS and CDR2 FQNEAQ come from the germline V gene. CDR3 in DNA: TGTGCCAGCAGCTTAGGGCAGGGGGGACCCTACGAGCAGTACTTC. This sequence encodes CASSLGQGGPYEQYF.

The chain links TRBV7-6 to TRBJ2-1; 9 bases map to TRBD2. Trimming at V came to 1 base and at J to 10 bases, leaving 8 bases not matched to a gene. Germline CDR1 reads SGHVS; CDR2 reads FNYEAQ. The CDR3 is 15 residues long. CDR3 in amino acids: CASSLVGGGAGEQFF. CDR3 nucleotides: TGTGCCAGCAGCTTAGTCGGCGGGGGGGCTGGAGAGCAGTTCTTC. The full variable domain, completed using reference TRBV7-6 and TRBJ2-1, is GAGVSQSPRYKVTKRGQDVALRCDPISGHVSLYWYRQALGQGPEFLTYFNYEAQQDKSGLPNDRFSAERPEGSISTLTIQRTEQRDSAMYRCASSLVGGGAGEQFFGPGTRLTVL.

The gene calls are TRBV5-1 and TRBJ1-1, with TRBD1 as a possible D gene (6 bases). Germline-derived CDR1 and CDR2 are SGHRS and YFSETQ. V lost 4 bases and J lost 3, with 16 bases in between. The CDR3 consists of 15 residues. CDR3 sequence (DNA): TGCGCCAGCAGCATGAACAGGGCGGCGGACACTGAAGCTTTCTTT. It codes for CASSMNRAADTEAFF.

The chain carries TRBV4-1 and TRBJ1-4; 9 nucleotides agree with TRBD1. With 5 bases clipped from V and 6 bases from J, the junction kept 10 bases outside the gene matches. Germline loops: CDR1 MGHRA, CDR2 YSYEKL. The CDR3 contains 16 residues. Here the CDR3 DNA reads TGCGCCAGCAGCGACACAAAGCGGGACAGGGATGAAAAACTGTTTTTT. Translated, it gives CASSDTKRDRDEKLFF.

The chain has TRBV30 and TRBJ1-1; D possibly corresponds to TRBD1 (6 bases). The CDR3 is made up of 16 amino acids. The V end lost 4 bases, the J end lost 4 bases, and 22 bases lay between the germline ends. CDR1 GTSNPN and CDR2 SVGIG come from the germline V gene (reference sequence). CDR3 sequence (DNA): TGTGCCTGGAACTACAGGGCCACGGGGGGAGGCACTGAAGCTTTCTTT. Its protein product is CAWNYRATGGGTEAFF.

About this clone: The sample carries other DNA sequences with the same CDR3. This rearrangement joins TRBV30 to TRBJ1-5; 7 positions agree with TRBD1. Per germline, CDR1 GTSNPN and CDR2 SVGIG (reference sequence). The CDR3 extends over 14 amino acids. With 0 bases clipped from V and 2 bases from J, the junction kept 1 base outside the gene matches. CDR3 sequence: CAWSVGTGNQPQHF. CDR3 DNA sequence: TGTGCCTGGAGTGTCGGGACAGGCAATCAGCCCCAGCATTTT.

This chain joins TRBV7-2 and TRBJ2-7; tentatively, D is TRBD1 (6 bases). Deletions cut 6 bases from V and 0 bases from J, with 12 bases between. Per the germline V gene, CDR1 is SGHTA and CDR2 is FQGNSA. The length of the CDR3 is 14 residues. CDR3 protein: CASSQGPSSYEQYF. The CDR3 region has the DNA TGTGCCAGCAGTCAGGGGCCGAGCTCCTACGAGCAGTACTTC.

The chain carries TRBV19 and TRBJ2-7, with D maybe TRBD1 (6 bases). The CDR3 is made up of 18 amino acids. CDR1 is LNHDA and CDR2 is SQIVND in the germline V gene (reference sequence). Trimming left V 4 bases short and J 0 bases short, with 22 bases between. The CDR3 region has the DNA TGTGCCAGTAGTACCTACCCTCCGGGACACGGAATCTCCTACGAGCAGTACTTC. Encoded protein: CASSTYPPGHGISYEQYF.

V and J are TRBV5-6 and TRBJ2-2; D remains unclear. There are 12 residues in the CDR3. The V end was cut by 1 base, the J end by 6 bases, with 4 bases between. Germline V gene lookup returns CDR1 SGHDT and CDR2 YYEEEE. CDR3 coding DNA: TGTGCCAGCAGCTTGCCGGCCGGGGAGCTGTTTTTT. This translates into CASSLPAGELFF.

CDR3 protein: CASSQGLPDEQFF. The CDR3 bases are TGTGCCAGCAGCCAAGGACTACCCGATGAGCAGTTCTTC. The chain carries TRBV3-1 (or the pseudogene TRBV3-2) and TRBJ2-1, with D maybe TRBD2 (5 bases). This CDR3 comprises 13 residues. Trimming removed 1 base from V and 8 bases from J, with 9 bases in between. Germline assignment: CDR1 LGHDT and CDR2 YNNKEL (reference sequence).

The rearrangement links TRBV7-8 to TRBJ2-7; D gene unclear. Germline V gene data show CDR1 as SGHVS and CDR2 as FQNEAQ. The ends were cut back, 3 bases at V and 1 base at J, with 16 bases in the middle. This CDR3 comprises 16 residues. CDR3: CASSFRTSEESYEQYF. The CDR3 region has the DNA TGTGCCAGCAGCTTTAGAACCAGCGAGGAGTCCTACGAGCAGTACTTC.

The chain combines TRBV25-1 with TRBJ1-1, with a weak D call TRBD1 (6 bases). The CDR3 has 12 amino acids. Germline V gene lookup returns CDR1 MGHDK and CDR2 SYGVNS. Trimming took off 6 bases at V and 5 bases at J, with 10 bases between the two ends. DNA for the CDR3: TGTGCCAGCAGCTGGACAGAGACTGAAGCTTTCTTT. Amino acids: CASSWTETEAFF.

The rearrangement links TRBV7-8 to TRBJ2-5; TRBD2 agrees at 15 bases. With 0 bases clipped from V and 5 bases from J, the junction kept 7 bases outside the gene matches. The germline V gene has CDR1 SGHVS and CDR2 FQNEAQ. CDR3 length: 18 amino acids. The CDR3 coding sequence is TGTGCCAGCAGCTTAGCGGTTTTGGGACTAGCGGGAGGCGAGACCCAGTACTTC. Translated: CASSLAVLGLAGGETQYF.

J is TRBJ2-3 and V is TRBV7-8; D unclear. From germline, CDR1 is SGHVS and CDR2 FQNEAQ. V was trimmed by 3 bases and J by 4 bases, leaving 14 bases between them. The CDR3 is 15 amino acids. The CDR3 sequence is CASSFQLLNPDTQYF. The CDR3 DNA is TGTGCCAGCAGCTTTCAACTCCTAAACCCAGATACGCAGTATTTT.

The chain has TRBV2 and TRBJ2-3; 11 bases agree with TRBD2. The CDR3 length is 15 residues. Germline V gene lookup returns CDR1 SNHLY and CDR2 FYNNEI. Unmatched junction bases numbered 11, after V lost 6 bases and J lost 9 bases. The CDR3 DNA follows: TGTGCCAGCAGCGCCGGGACTAGCGGTGGAGACACGCAGTATTTT. It specifies CASSAGTSGGDTQYF.

V is TRBV25-1 and J is TRBJ1-1; TRBD1 is a possible D gene (6 bases). This CDR3 is 14 amino acids long. V lost 3 bases, J lost 6 bases, and 14 bases lay in between. Germline V lookup: CDR1 MGHDK, CDR2 SYGVNS. Written as DNA, the CDR3 is TGTGCCAGCAGTGACTGGGGGCGCTGGTCTGAAGCTTTCTTT. Amino acid sequence: CASSDWGRWSEAFF.

This chain joins TRBV7-2 and TRBJ2-1; no clear D. The CDR3 is made up of 13 amino acids. Germline values: CDR1 SGHTA, CDR2 FQGNSA. V lost 2 bases, J lost 6 bases, and 8 bases lay in between. CDR3 protein: CASSLNSLNEQFF. The CDR3, as DNA: TGTGCCAGCAGCTTAAACAGCCTCAATGAGCAGTTCTTC.

The chain recombines TRBV5-6 with TRBJ2-3, with 10 bases aligning to TRBD2. CDR1 is SGHDT, CDR2 YYEEEE, per germline. This CDR3 spans 16 amino acids. With V trimmed by 0 bases and J by 0 bases, 1 base remained unmatched. The CDR3 region is CASSLASGGSTDTQYF. DNA for the CDR3: TGTGCCAGCAGCTTGGCTAGCGGGGGCAGCACAGATACGCAGTATTTT.